Listed below are T cell receptor beta chains from one sample, sequenced in a study of T cell changes during pregnancy in multiple sclerosis. TCRdb's table, derived via immunoSEQ multiplex PCR, lists solely in-frame clones and lacks some. Seen here are some 45,000 clones, 75% to 95% observed once, and the top ten hold over 1.5%. Specimen: CD4+ T cells from peripheral blood mononuclear cells, collected after pregnancy. Every receptor here comes from a female donor in good health, enrolled as a control in a pregnancy study. The CDR3 runs from the conserved cysteine through the conserved F or W. The D gene is left open where the match is weak. A row's size may be missing; if present it is once, few, many or a size class.

CDR3 DNA: TGTGCCAGCAGCGTAGGGGTTAGCGGGGGCCCAGAAACCCAGTACTTC
CDR3 protein: CASSVGVSGGPETQYF
V gene: TRBV9
D gene: TRBD2
clone size: -
J gene: TRBJ2-5

CDR3 DNA: TGTGCCAGCAGTTTTCAGGGGACGTCTGAAGCTTTCTTT
CDR3 protein: CASSFQGTSEAFF
V gene: TRBV28
D gene: -
clone size: -
J gene: TRBJ1-1

CDR3 DNA: TGTGCCAGCGCCCTCCAGGGGGGCCGGTCTCGCGAGCAGTACTTC
CDR3 protein: CASALQGGRSREQYF
V gene: TRBV6-1
D gene: -
clone size: once
J gene: TRBJ2-7

CDR3 DNA: TGCGCCAGCAGCACTATCCCGGGGGGTGGCTACACCTTC
CDR3 protein: CASSTIPGGGYTF
V gene: TRBV5-1
D gene: -
clone size: few
J gene: TRBJ1-2

CDR3 DNA: TGTGCCAGTCGATTGGGCCGGGAGGAAAAACTGTTTTTT
CDR3 protein: CASRLGREEKLFF
V gene: TRBV19
D gene: -
clone size: -
J gene: TRBJ1-4

CDR3 DNA: TGTGCCAGCCGTCGGGAGGGAACAGATACGCAGTATTTT
CDR3 protein: CASRREGTDTQYF
V gene: TRBV6-1
D gene: TRBD2
clone size: -
J gene: TRBJ2-3

CDR3 DNA: TGCGCCAGCAGCGGGGGGGCACTCTATGAGCAGTTCTTC
CDR3 protein: CASSGGALYEQFF
V gene: TRBV10-2
D gene: TRBD2
clone size: -
J gene: TRBJ2-1

CDR3 DNA: TGCGCCAGCAGCCAAGGCCGGGAGCGGGAACCTTTTAATGAGCAGTTCTTC
CDR3 protein: CASSQGREREPFNEQFF
V gene: TRBV4-3
D gene: TRBD2
clone size: -
J gene: TRBJ2-1

CDR3 DNA: TGCGCCAGCAGCATAGCAACAGGGATGGGCTTCTACGAGCAGTACTTC
CDR3 protein: CASSIATGMGFYEQYF
V gene: TRBV5-1
D gene: -
clone size: -
J gene: TRBJ2-7

CDR3 DNA: TGTGCCAGCAGTCCCCGGACTAGCGTACCCTACGAGCAGTACTTC
CDR3 protein: CASSPRTSVPYEQYF
V gene: TRBV6-5
D gene: TRBD2
clone size: -
J gene: TRBJ2-7

CDR3 DNA: TGTGCCAGCAGCCTAACAGGGCCCGGTGGCTACACCTTC
CDR3 protein: CASSLTGPGGYTF
V gene: TRBV7-9
D gene: -
clone size: few
J gene: TRBJ1-2

CDR3 DNA: TGCGCCAGCAGCCAGCAGGGATCGAATGAGCAGTTCTTC
CDR3 protein: CASSQQGSNEQFF
V gene: TRBV4-1
D gene: -
clone size: -
J gene: TRBJ2-1

CDR3 DNA: TGCAGCGTTCTAGGACTAGCGGGAGCGCGGCAGTACTTC
CDR3 protein: CSVLGLAGARQYF
V gene: TRBV29-1
D gene: TRBD2
clone size: -
J gene: TRBJ2-7

CDR3 DNA: TGTGCCAGCAGCCTACAGACAGGGGATAACTATGGCTACACCTTC
CDR3 protein: CASSLQTGDNYGYTF
V gene: TRBV21-1
D gene: -
clone size: -
J gene: TRBJ1-2

CDR3 DNA: TGTGCCAGCAGTGACGGGAGTCACAATGAGCAGTTCTTC
CDR3 protein: CASSDGSHNEQFF
V gene: TRBV6-4
D gene: -
clone size: -
J gene: TRBJ2-1

CDR3 DNA: TGTGCCAGCAGCTTAAACGAGGCAGCGGGAGGCTACACCTTC
CDR3 protein: CASSLNEAAGGYTF
V gene: TRBV7-2
D gene: -
clone size: -
J gene: TRBJ1-2

CDR3 DNA: TGCGCCAGCAGCACTGGACCTAGCGGCGACTCCTACGAGCAGTACTTC
CDR3 protein: CASSTGPSGDSYEQYF
V gene: TRBV5-1
D gene: TRBD2
clone size: -
J gene: TRBJ2-7

CDR3 DNA: TGTGCCAGCCATGGGACTAGCGGGATATACAATGAGCAGTTCTTC
CDR3 protein: CASHGTSGIYNEQFF
V gene: TRBV19
D gene: TRBD2
clone size: -
J gene: TRBJ2-1

CDR3 DNA: TGTGCCAGCAGCTTGGTACAGTTGAACACTGAAGCTTTCTTT
CDR3 protein: CASSLVQLNTEAFF
V gene: TRBV5-6
D gene: -
clone size: once
J gene: TRBJ1-1

CDR3 DNA: TGTGCCACCTACTCGATACAGGGGGCACATCAGCCCCAGCATTTT
CDR3 protein: CATYSIQGAHQPQHF
V gene: TRBV28
D gene: TRBD1
clone size: -
J gene: TRBJ1-5

CDR3 DNA: TGTGCCAGCAGCCAGGGTTATGAAAAACTGTTTTTT
CDR3 protein: CASSQGYEKLFF
V gene: TRBV28
D gene: -
clone size: -
J gene: TRBJ1-4

CDR3 DNA: TGTGCCAGCAGTCCAAGGACAGAGTACGAGCAGTACTTC
CDR3 protein: CASSPRTEYEQYF
V gene: TRBV27
D gene: -
clone size: -
J gene: TRBJ2-7

CDR3 DNA: TGTGCCAGCAGCCGTCTTGCAGATACGCAGTATTTT
CDR3 protein: CASSRLADTQYF
V gene: TRBV11-2
D gene: -
clone size: -
J gene: TRBJ2-3

CDR3 DNA: TGTGCCAGCTCACCAGGACAGGGGACTCTCTCTGGAAACACCATATATTTT
CDR3 protein: CASSPGQGTLSGNTIYF
V gene: TRBV18
D gene: TRBD1
clone size: -
J gene: TRBJ1-3

CDR3 DNA: TGTGCCAGCAGCTCCGGGGGGGTGGGTGAGACCCAGTACTTC
CDR3 protein: CASSSGGVGETQYF
V gene: TRBV7-2
D gene: TRBD2
clone size: -
J gene: TRBJ2-5

CDR3 DNA: TGTGCCAGCAGTTTAAGTAAGCGGGGGGGCCGTTACACAGATACGCAGTATTTT
CDR3 protein: CASSLSKRGGRYTDTQYF
V gene: TRBV27
D gene: TRBD2
clone size: -
J gene: TRBJ2-3

CDR3 DNA: TGTGCCAGCAGCTTATATACTGCAGCGGGATTTGGTAATGAGCAGTTCTTC
CDR3 protein: CASSLYTAAGFGNEQFF
V gene: TRBV7-9
D gene: TRBD2
clone size: -
J gene: TRBJ2-1

CDR3 DNA: TGTGCCAGCAGTTTTAGTCTCGTCGGACTAAGCTACGAGCAGTACTTC
CDR3 protein: CASSFSLVGLSYEQYF
V gene: TRBV28
D gene: -
clone size: -
J gene: TRBJ2-7

CDR3 DNA: TGCAGCGTTGAATTCCAGGGAACCTACGAGCAGTACTTC
CDR3 protein: CSVEFQGTYEQYF
V gene: TRBV29-1
D gene: -
clone size: -
J gene: TRBJ2-7

CDR3 DNA: TGCGCCAGCAGCCAAGATCCGGGGAAAACAGGGGGCTTTTATAATTCACCCCTCCACTTT
CDR3 protein: CASSQDPGKTGGFYNSPLHF
V gene: TRBV4-3
D gene: TRBD1
clone size: once
J gene: TRBJ1-6

CDR3 DNA: TGCGCCAGCAGTGCATTAGGACAGGGGGCGCTGGCCACTGAAGCTTTCTTT
CDR3 protein: CASSALGQGALATEAFF
V gene: TRBV5-1
D gene: TRBD1
clone size: -
J gene: TRBJ1-1

CDR3 DNA: TGTGCCAGCAGGGGAAAGGGGGAAGTAAAGGATGAGCAGTTCTTC
CDR3 protein: CASRGKGEVKDEQFF
V gene: TRBV7-9
D gene: -
clone size: -
J gene: TRBJ2-1

CDR3 DNA: TGTGCCAGCAGCTTGGCGGGAGTTGGGTTGAATGAGCAGTTCTTC
CDR3 protein: CASSLAGVGLNEQFF
V gene: TRBV11-2
D gene: TRBD2
clone size: -
J gene: TRBJ2-1

CDR3 DNA: TGTGCCAGCAGCTTAGATAGGCTTTGGGCAGCTGGAAACACCATATATTTT
CDR3 protein: CASSLDRLWAAGNTIYF
V gene: TRBV7-9
D gene: -
clone size: once
J gene: TRBJ1-3

CDR3 DNA: TGTGCCAGCAGGGAGGCTAGCGGTTACACAGATACGCAGTATTTT
CDR3 protein: CASREASGYTDTQYF
V gene: TRBV6-1
D gene: TRBD2
clone size: -
J gene: TRBJ2-3

CDR3 DNA: TGTGCCAGCAGTCGAGGGACAGGGGGCGCTGAGTATGGCTACACCTTC
CDR3 protein: CASSRGTGGAEYGYTF
V gene: TRBV11-2
D gene: TRBD1
clone size: once
J gene: TRBJ1-2

CDR3 DNA: TGTGTCAGAAGCTTAGGACGACAGGTCTACGAGCAGTACTTC
CDR3 protein: CVRSLGRQVYEQYF
V gene: TRBV7-5
D gene: -
clone size: -
J gene: TRBJ2-7

CDR3 DNA: TGTGCCAGCAGCTTTGGGCCAGGGGGCTACGAGCAGTACTTC
CDR3 protein: CASSFGPGGYEQYF
V gene: TRBV7-9
D gene: TRBD1
clone size: -
J gene: TRBJ2-7

CDR3 DNA: TGTGCCAGCAGTTCCTTGAGAAGCGGGGGGTTTAACACCGGGGAGCTGTTTTTT
CDR3 protein: CASSSLRSGGFNTGELFF
V gene: TRBV28
D gene: TRBD2
clone size: -
J gene: TRBJ2-2

CDR3 DNA: TGTGCCAGCAGCTTAGCGCGACAGGGGTTATCCGAGCAGTACTTC
CDR3 protein: CASSLARQGLSEQYF
V gene: TRBV7-2
D gene: TRBD1
clone size: -
J gene: TRBJ2-7

CDR3 DNA: TGCAGCGTTGAGGAGGTACATGGCTACACCTTC
CDR3 protein: CSVEEVHGYTF
V gene: TRBV29-1
D gene: -
clone size: -
J gene: TRBJ1-2

CDR3 DNA: TGTGCCAGCAGCCGACGGGGAGGTGGCGTTTGGGAAGGAGAGACCCAGTACTTC
CDR3 protein: CASSRRGGGVWEGETQYF
V gene: TRBV4-2
D gene: -
clone size: -
J gene: TRBJ2-5

CDR3 DNA: TGCGCCAGCAGCTTAGACGTCCGGGACAGGCTGCACTTC
CDR3 protein: CASSLDVRDRLHF
V gene: TRBV5-1
D gene: TRBD1
clone size: -
J gene: TRBJ2-7

CDR3 DNA: TGTGCCAGCAGCAACCCGGACAAAACTTACGAGCAGTACTTC
CDR3 protein: CASSNPDKTYEQYF
V gene: TRBV5-8
D gene: -
clone size: -
J gene: TRBJ2-7

CDR3 DNA: TGTGCCAGCAGCTTATTGCGACAGAGGAGCAATCAGCCCCAGCATTTT
CDR3 protein: CASSLLRQRSNQPQHF
V gene: TRBV7-8
D gene: -
clone size: -
J gene: TRBJ1-5

CDR3 DNA: TGTGCCAGCAGTTATTCTATTTCGGGGAAGGAGACCCAGTACTTC
CDR3 protein: CASSYSISGKETQYF
V gene: TRBV6-9
D gene: -
clone size: -
J gene: TRBJ2-5

CDR3 DNA: TGTGCCAGCGCCTTGACAGGGGCTGGAAACACCATATATTTT
CDR3 protein: CASALTGAGNTIYF
V gene: TRBV11-2
D gene: TRBD1
clone size: once
J gene: TRBJ1-3

CDR3 DNA: TGTGCCAGCAGCCCCAGCGAGGGGGGGGGAGAGACCCAGTACTTC
CDR3 protein: CASSPSEGGGETQYF
V gene: TRBV7-9
D gene: -
clone size: -
J gene: TRBJ2-5

CDR3 DNA: TGTGCCAGCCCCTCTTTTGACACCATATATTTT
CDR3 protein: CASPSFDTIYF
V gene: TRBV7-9
D gene: -
clone size: -
J gene: TRBJ1-3

CDR3 DNA: TGTGCCAGCAGCCCCCAACTTAGCAAACCCTCTTTTGTTCGTGAGCAGTTCTTC
CDR3 protein: CASSPQLSKPSFVREQFF
V gene: TRBV9
D gene: -
clone size: -
J gene: TRBJ2-1

CDR3 DNA: TGTGCCAGCAGTTTATCGCCCCCAGGGGTATATGGCTACACCTTC
CDR3 protein: CASSLSPPGVYGYTF
V gene: TRBV28
D gene: -
clone size: -
J gene: TRBJ1-2

CDR3 DNA: TGTGCCACCAGCAGTCTCAATCGGAATAGCGAGGGTCTAAAGCGAGAGACCCAGTACTTC
CDR3 protein: CATSSLNRNSEGLKRETQYF
V gene: TRBV15
D gene: -
clone size: -
J gene: TRBJ2-5

CDR3 DNA: TGCAGCACAACGAACAGGGTGAACACTGAAGCTTTCTTT
CDR3 protein: CSTTNRVNTEAFF
V gene: TRBV29-1
D gene: -
clone size: -
J gene: TRBJ1-1

CDR3 DNA: TGTGCCAGCTCACTCCGGGACAGCTACTACGAGCAGTACTTC
CDR3 protein: CASSLRDSYYEQYF
V gene: TRBV18
D gene: TRBD1
clone size: -
J gene: TRBJ2-7

CDR3 DNA: TGTGCCAGCAGCCCCTCCCAGGTGGATACGCAGTATTTT
CDR3 protein: CASSPSQVDTQYF
V gene: TRBV9
D gene: -
clone size: -
J gene: TRBJ2-3

CDR3 DNA: TGTGCCAGCAGTGACTCAGGGGGCTCCAATGAGCAGTTCTTC
CDR3 protein: CASSDSGGSNEQFF
V gene: TRBV25-1
D gene: TRBD1
clone size: -
J gene: TRBJ2-1

CDR3 DNA: TGTGCCAGCAGTGAATCTAACACCGGGGAGCTGTTTTTT
CDR3 protein: CASSESNTGELFF
V gene: TRBV25-1
D gene: -
clone size: -
J gene: TRBJ2-2

CDR3 DNA: TGTGCCAGCAGCTTAGTGAGCTCTGGAAACACCATATATTTT
CDR3 protein: CASSLVSSGNTIYF
V gene: TRBV7-8
D gene: -
clone size: -
J gene: TRBJ1-3

CDR3 DNA: TGTGCCAGCAGCTCCGGGACTGGGATCACAGATACGCAGTATTTT
CDR3 protein: CASSSGTGITDTQYF
V gene: TRBV5-4
D gene: -
clone size: once
J gene: TRBJ2-3